The clone carrying this TCR beta chain came up a few times. Its antigen remains unidentified. Since no conserved phenylalanine or tryptophan closes the CDR3, a read error is the likely cause. The limits of the CDR3 on the DNA are not certain, so only TCRdb's listed CDR3 is given. The data were taken from a study of T cells in Graves' hyperthyroidism and ophthalmopathy. The CDR3 has 14 amino acids, counting both end residues. Per the germline V gene, CDR1 is SEHNR and CDR2 is FQNEAQ (reference sequence). Exclusions: uncontrolled infection, other autoimmune disease, pregnancy, lactation. Overall study findings and caveats: Clonotypes that were expanded in thyroid above 0.001 mostly appeared in blood too.

What was amplified from RNA transcripts were TCR beta CDR3 regions. Researchers ran a first-round RT-PCR on the TCR CDR3 using the HTBI primer set. TCRdb reprocessed the multiplex PCR reads with MiXCR, giving one entry per CDR3 protein. The table lists fewer than 650,000 distinct CDR3 sequences, 46% of them singletons. The origin of this receptor is an adult woman with Graves' disease, either hyperthyroidism or ophthalmopathy (not recorded which). V is TRBV7-9 and J is TRBJ2-5; TRBD1 is the table's D call, not checked against the DNA. The material sequenced was peripheral blood or thyroid tissue (not recorded which). The CDR3 reads CASSHRDRESVATI.